The rows below give T cell receptor beta chains drawn from one sample of a study of T cells in narcolepsy. Generated by immunoSEQ multiplex PCR, the TCRdb table keeps only in-frame clones and is missing some. The data show some 19,000 clones, with just over 85% seen just once and approximately 0.7% held by the top ten. The sample taken for sequencing was memory (CD45RA-) CD4+ T cells from blood. These receptors came from a human donor in good health. The CDR3 runs from the conserved cysteine through the conserved F or W. The order of the fields is D gene, clone size, J gene, V gene, CDR3 protein, CDR3 DNA. The D gene is left open where the match is weak. Some rows have no size entry. The others give once, few or many, or a class for an expanded clone.

D gene: TRBD2
clone size: .
J gene: TRBJ2-3
V gene: TRBV7-6
CDR3 protein: CASSLGLAMPDTQYF
CDR3 DNA: TGTGCCAGCAGCCTAGGACTAGCTATGCCAGATACGCAGTATTTT

D gene: .
clone size: .
J gene: TRBJ2-7
V gene: TRBV7-2
CDR3 protein: CASSLERSSYEQYF
CDR3 DNA: TGTGCCAGCAGCTTAGAAAGGAGCTCCTACGAGCAGTACTTC

D gene: .
clone size: .
J gene: TRBJ1-2
V gene: TRBV28
CDR3 protein: CASSPVGVIHGYTF
CDR3 DNA: TGTGCCAGCAGTCCGGTGGGGGTGATTCATGGCTACACCTTC

D gene: TRBD2
clone size: few
J gene: TRBJ2-1
V gene: TRBV14
CDR3 protein: CASSQEMLKLAGNNEQFF
CDR3 DNA: TGTGCCAGCAGCCAAGAGATGTTGAAACTAGCGGGTAACAATGAGCAGTTCTTC

D gene: TRBD1
clone size: .
J gene: TRBJ1-1
V gene: TRBV7-9
CDR3 protein: CASSLGQGADTEAFF
CDR3 DNA: TGTGCCAGCAGCCTTGGACAGGGGGCGGACACTGAAGCTTTCTTT

D gene: .
clone size: .
J gene: TRBJ2-7
V gene: TRBV5-1
CDR3 protein: CASSLGGAFPEQYF
CDR3 DNA: TGCGCCAGCAGCTTGGGGGGCGCTTTTCCCGAGCAGTACTTC

D gene: .
clone size: .
J gene: TRBJ1-1
V gene: TRBV5-4
CDR3 protein: CASSFTGLTEAFF
CDR3 DNA: TGTGCCAGCAGCTTCACAGGGCTTACTGAAGCTTTCTTT

D gene: .
clone size: once
J gene: TRBJ2-3
V gene: TRBV9
CDR3 protein: CASSAPRGEGTDTQYF
CDR3 DNA: TGTGCCAGCAGCGCCCCAAGGGGCGAGGGCACAGATACGCAGTATTTT

D gene: .
clone size: few
J gene: TRBJ2-7
V gene: TRBV29-1
CDR3 protein: CSVKVSYEQYF
CDR3 DNA: TGCAGCGTTAAAGTATCCTACGAGCAGTACTTC

D gene: TRBD1
clone size: .
J gene: TRBJ1-2
V gene: TRBV18
CDR3 protein: CASSPSVRGYGYTF
CDR3 DNA: TGTGCCAGCTCACCGTCAGTCAGGGGGTATGGCTACACCTTC

D gene: .
clone size: .
J gene: TRBJ2-6
V gene: TRBV11-2
CDR3 protein: CAGSSGANVLTF
CDR3 DNA: TGTGCCGGGAGCTCTGGGGCCAACGTCCTGACTTTC

D gene: .
clone size: .
J gene: TRBJ2-7
V gene: TRBV7-8
CDR3 protein: CASSSYWARGKSQKQYF
CDR3 DNA: TGTGCCAGCAGCTCCTACTGGGCTCGGGGGAAATCTCAAAAGCAGTACTTC

D gene: .
clone size: .
J gene: TRBJ1-1
V gene: TRBV10-3
CDR3 protein: CAIRALGTEAFF
CDR3 DNA: TGTGCTATCAGGGCGTTGGGCACTGAAGCCTTCTTT

D gene: .
clone size: .
J gene: TRBJ2-5
V gene: TRBV30
CDR3 protein: CAWSVKETQYF
CDR3 DNA: TGTGCCTGGAGTGTAAAGGAGACCCAGTACTTC

D gene: TRBD2
clone size: .
J gene: TRBJ2-1
V gene: TRBV5-8
CDR3 protein: CAGSLGAGLADFSYNEQFF
CDR3 DNA: TGTGCCGGCAGCTTGGGAGCGGGACTAGCGGACTTCTCCTACAATGAGCAGTTCTTC

D gene: TRBD2
clone size: .
J gene: TRBJ2-3
V gene: TRBV5-6
CDR3 protein: CASSWRAGGPYLDTQYF
CDR3 DNA: TGTGCCAGCAGCTGGCGGGCGGGAGGGCCTTACTTAGATACGCAGTATTTT

D gene: .
clone size: .
J gene: TRBJ2-3
V gene: TRBV5-1
CDR3 protein: CASSLGWRDTQYF
CDR3 DNA: TGCGCCAGCAGCCTCGGCTGGCGTGATACGCAGTATTTT

D gene: TRBD1
clone size: .
J gene: TRBJ2-5
V gene: TRBV7-6
CDR3 protein: CASSEGPGQGQETQHF
CDR3 DNA: TGTGCCAGCAGCGAAGGACCGGGACAGGGGCAAGAGACCCAGCACTTC

D gene: .
clone size: .
J gene: TRBJ1-2
V gene: TRBV30
CDR3 protein: CAWVRDNYGYTF
CDR3 DNA: TGTGCCTGGGTCCGGGACAACTATGGCTACACCTTC

D gene: TRBD1
clone size: .
J gene: TRBJ1-1
V gene: TRBV29-1
CDR3 protein: CSARTGPTEAFF
CDR3 DNA: TGCAGCGCTAGGACAGGGCCTACTGAAGCTTTCTTT

D gene: .
clone size: .
J gene: TRBJ1-2
V gene: TRBV4-2
CDR3 protein: CASSQDGAGNNYGYTF
CDR3 DNA: TGTGCCAGCAGCCAAGATGGGGCGGGGAACAACTATGGCTACACCTTC

D gene: .
clone size: .
J gene: TRBJ2-3
V gene: TRBV18
CDR3 protein: CASSRKDTQYF
CDR3 DNA: TGTGCCAGCTCGCGTAAGGATACGCAGTATTTT

D gene: .
clone size: .
J gene: TRBJ1-6
V gene: TRBV19
CDR3 protein: CASSISGVNSSLHF
CDR3 DNA: TGTGCCAGTAGTATCAGCGGGGTAAATTCATCCCTCCACTTT

D gene: .
clone size: .
J gene: TRBJ1-1
V gene: TRBV6-1
CDR3 protein: CASIGTGTEAFF
CDR3 DNA: TGTGCCAGCATAGGGACGGGGACTGAAGCTTTCTTT

D gene: .
clone size: .
J gene: TRBJ2-3
V gene: TRBV11-3
CDR3 protein: CASSLPPGDTQYF
CDR3 DNA: TGTGCCAGCAGCCTCCCGCCAGGGGATACGCAGTATTTT

D gene: TRBD2
clone size: .
J gene: TRBJ2-2
V gene: TRBV4-2
CDR3 protein: CASSQDPPRMGGYTGELFF
CDR3 DNA: TGTGCCAGCAGCCAAGATCCCCCCCGAATGGGGGGGTATACCGGGGAGCTGTTTTTT

D gene: .
clone size: once
J gene: TRBJ1-5
V gene: TRBV9
CDR3 protein: CASSYGGNQPQHF
CDR3 DNA: TGTGCCAGCAGCTATGGGGGGAATCAGCCCCAGCATTTT

D gene: TRBD1
clone size: .
J gene: TRBJ1-2
V gene: TRBV30
CDR3 protein: CAWNSDRDYGYTF
CDR3 DNA: TGTGCCTGGAATTCGGACAGGGACTATGGCTACACCTTC

D gene: .
clone size: .
J gene: TRBJ1-2
V gene: TRBV6-4
CDR3 protein: CASSPAGTNYGYTF
CDR3 DNA: TGTGCCAGCAGCCCCGCCGGGACGAACTATGGCTACACCTTC

D gene: TRBD2
clone size: .
J gene: TRBJ2-1
V gene: TRBV30
CDR3 protein: CAWSLWTSGTNNEQFF
CDR3 DNA: TGTGCCTGGAGTTTGTGGACTAGCGGGACGAACAATGAGCAGTTCTTC

D gene: .
clone size: .
J gene: TRBJ1-5
V gene: TRBV19
CDR3 protein: CASSIDAARASNQPQHF
CDR3 DNA: TGTGCCAGTAGTATAGATGCGGCCAGGGCGAGCAATCAGCCCCAGCATTTT